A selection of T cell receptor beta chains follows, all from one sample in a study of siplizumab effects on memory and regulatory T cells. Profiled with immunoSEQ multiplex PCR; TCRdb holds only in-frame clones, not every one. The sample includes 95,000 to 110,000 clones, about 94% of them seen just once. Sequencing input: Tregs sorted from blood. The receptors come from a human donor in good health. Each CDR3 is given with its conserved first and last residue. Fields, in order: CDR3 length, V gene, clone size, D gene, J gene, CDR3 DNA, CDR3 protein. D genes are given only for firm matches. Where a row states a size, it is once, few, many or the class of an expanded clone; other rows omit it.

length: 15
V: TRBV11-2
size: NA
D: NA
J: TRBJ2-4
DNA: TGTGCCAGCAGCTTGGGGGGCGATTTCCAAAACATTCAGTACTTC
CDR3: CASSLGGDFQNIQYF

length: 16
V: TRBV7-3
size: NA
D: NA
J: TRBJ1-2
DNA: TGTGCCAGCAGCCCCGGGACCGCCCTTGGTCCCTATGGCTACACCTTC
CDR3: CASSPGTALGPYGYTF

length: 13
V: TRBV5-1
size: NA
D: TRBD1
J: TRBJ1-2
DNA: TGCGCCAGCAGCTCAGGACAGGTTTCTGGCTACACCTTC
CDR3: CASSSGQVSGYTF

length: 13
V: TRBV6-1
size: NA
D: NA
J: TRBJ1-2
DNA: TGTGCCGGCTTCCACCGGGGCGTCTATGGCTACACCTTC
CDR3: CAGFHRGVYGYTF

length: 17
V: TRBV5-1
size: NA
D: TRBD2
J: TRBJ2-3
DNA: TGCGCCAGCAGCTTGGGGCGAGGCGGGAGCGCGACAGATACGCAGTATTTT
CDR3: CASSLGRGGSATDTQYF

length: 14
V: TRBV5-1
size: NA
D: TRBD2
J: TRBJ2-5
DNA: TGCGCCAGCAGCCAAGCTAGCGGACAAGAGACCCAGTACTTC
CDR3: CASSQASGQETQYF

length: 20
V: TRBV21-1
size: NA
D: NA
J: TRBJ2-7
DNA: TGTGCCAGCAGCAAAGGGGACAGGGAACGACATCGCGGTTTGGCCTACGAGCAGTACTTC
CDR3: CASSKGDRERHRGLAYEQYF

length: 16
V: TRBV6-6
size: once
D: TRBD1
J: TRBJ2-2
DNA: TGTGCCAGCAGCCCCCGGACAGGGAGGCACACCGGGGAGCTGTTTTTT
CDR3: CASSPRTGRHTGELFF

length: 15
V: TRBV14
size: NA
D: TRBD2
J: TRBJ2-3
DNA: TGTGCCAGCAGCCAACAACTAGCGGGAACAGATACGCAGTATTTT
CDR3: CASSQQLAGTDTQYF

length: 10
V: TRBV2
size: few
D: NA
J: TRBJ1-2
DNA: TGTGCCAGCAGCCAGGGAGGCTACACCTTC
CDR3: CASSQGGYTF

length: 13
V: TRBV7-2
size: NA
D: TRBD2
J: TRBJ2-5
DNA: TGTGCCAGCAGCCCGGGGAGGGCCGAGACCCAGTACTTC
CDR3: CASSPGRAETQYF

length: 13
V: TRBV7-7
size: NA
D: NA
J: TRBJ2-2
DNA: TGTGCTGTACAGGGAAAGGGGACCGGGGAGCTGTTTTTT
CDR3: CAVQGKGTGELFF

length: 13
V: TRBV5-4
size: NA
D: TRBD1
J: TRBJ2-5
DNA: TGTGCCAGCAGCTCACAGGGGAAAGAGACCCAGTACTTC
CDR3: CASSSQGKETQYF

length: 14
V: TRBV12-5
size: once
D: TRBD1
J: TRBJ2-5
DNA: TGTGCTAGTGGCCATGGGACAGCAGGGGAGACCCAGTACTTC
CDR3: CASGHGTAGETQYF

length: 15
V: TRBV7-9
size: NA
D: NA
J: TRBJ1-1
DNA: TGTGCCAGCAGCTTAGACTGGGGAATGAACACTGAAGCTTTCTTT
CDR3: CASSLDWGMNTEAFF

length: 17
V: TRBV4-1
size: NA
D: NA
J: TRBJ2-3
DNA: TGCGCCAGCAGCCAAGATCTAGGGGTAATTCCCACGGATACGCAGTATTTT
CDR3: CASSQDLGVIPTDTQYF

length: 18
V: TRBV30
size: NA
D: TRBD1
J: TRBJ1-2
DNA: TGTGCCTGGCATATAAGCCTCCGGGACAGGGGCACTAACTATGGCTACACCTTC
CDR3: CAWHISLRDRGTNYGYTF

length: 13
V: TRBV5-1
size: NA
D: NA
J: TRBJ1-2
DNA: TGCGCCAGCAGCTCGACAAGCAACTATGGCTACACCTTC
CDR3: CASSSTSNYGYTF

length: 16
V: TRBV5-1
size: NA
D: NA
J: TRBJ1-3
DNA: TGCGCCAGCAGCCTAGAGGAGACAGTCTCTGGAAACACCATATATTTT
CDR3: CASSLEETVSGNTIYF

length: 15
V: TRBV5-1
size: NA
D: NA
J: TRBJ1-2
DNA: TGCGCCAGCAGCTTGGATGGGCTGGGATACTATGGCTACACCTTC
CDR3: CASSLDGLGYYGYTF